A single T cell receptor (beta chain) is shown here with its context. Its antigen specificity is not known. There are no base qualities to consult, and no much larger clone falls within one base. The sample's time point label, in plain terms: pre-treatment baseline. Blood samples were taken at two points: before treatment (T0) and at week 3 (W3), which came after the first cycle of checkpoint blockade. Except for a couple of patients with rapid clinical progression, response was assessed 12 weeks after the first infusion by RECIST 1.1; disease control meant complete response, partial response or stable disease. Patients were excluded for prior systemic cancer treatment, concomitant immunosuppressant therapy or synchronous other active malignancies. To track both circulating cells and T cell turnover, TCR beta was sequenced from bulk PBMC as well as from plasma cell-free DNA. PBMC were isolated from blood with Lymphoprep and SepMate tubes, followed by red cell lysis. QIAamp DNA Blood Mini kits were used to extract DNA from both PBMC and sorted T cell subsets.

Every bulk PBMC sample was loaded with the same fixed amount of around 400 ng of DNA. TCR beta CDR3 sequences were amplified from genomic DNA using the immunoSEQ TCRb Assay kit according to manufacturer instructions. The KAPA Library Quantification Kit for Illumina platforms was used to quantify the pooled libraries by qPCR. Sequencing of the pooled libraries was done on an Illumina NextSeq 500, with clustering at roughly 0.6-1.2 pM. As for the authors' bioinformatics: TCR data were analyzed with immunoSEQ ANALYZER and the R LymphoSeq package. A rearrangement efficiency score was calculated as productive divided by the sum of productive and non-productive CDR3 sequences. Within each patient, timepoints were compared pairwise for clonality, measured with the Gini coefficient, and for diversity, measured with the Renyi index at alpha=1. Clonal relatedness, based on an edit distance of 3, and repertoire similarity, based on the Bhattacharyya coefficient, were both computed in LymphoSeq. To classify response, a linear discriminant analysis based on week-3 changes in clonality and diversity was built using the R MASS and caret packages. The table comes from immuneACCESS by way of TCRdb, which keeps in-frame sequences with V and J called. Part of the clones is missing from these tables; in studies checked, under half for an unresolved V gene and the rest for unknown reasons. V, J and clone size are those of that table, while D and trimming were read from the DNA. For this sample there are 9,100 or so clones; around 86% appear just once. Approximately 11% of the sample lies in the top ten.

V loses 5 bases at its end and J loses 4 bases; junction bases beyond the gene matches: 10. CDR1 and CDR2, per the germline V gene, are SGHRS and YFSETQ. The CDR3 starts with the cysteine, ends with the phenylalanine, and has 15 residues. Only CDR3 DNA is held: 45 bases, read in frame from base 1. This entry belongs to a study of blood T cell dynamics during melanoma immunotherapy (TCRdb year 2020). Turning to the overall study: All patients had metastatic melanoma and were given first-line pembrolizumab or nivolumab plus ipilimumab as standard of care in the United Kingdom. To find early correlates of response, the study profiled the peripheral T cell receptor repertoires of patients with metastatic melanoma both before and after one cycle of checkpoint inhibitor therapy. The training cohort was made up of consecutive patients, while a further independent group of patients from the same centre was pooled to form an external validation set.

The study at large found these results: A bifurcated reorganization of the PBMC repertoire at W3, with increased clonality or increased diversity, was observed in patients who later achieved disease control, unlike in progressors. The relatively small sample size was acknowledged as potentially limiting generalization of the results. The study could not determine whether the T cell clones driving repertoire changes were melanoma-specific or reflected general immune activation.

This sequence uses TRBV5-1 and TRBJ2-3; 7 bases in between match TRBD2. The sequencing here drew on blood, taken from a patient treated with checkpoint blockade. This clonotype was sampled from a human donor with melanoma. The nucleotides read TGCGCCAGCAGGAGAAGTTCGGGGGGTGCAGATACGCAGTATTTT. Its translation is CASRRSSGGADTQYF.